This T cell receptor beta chain was profiled in a study of PD-L1 blockade in urothelial cancer. As for the study in general: Of under 30 patients, around 25 were males with bladder-origin urothelial cancer.

Germline CDR1 and CDR2: SGHTA and FQGNSA. Trimming pared 4 bases from V and 5 bases from J, leaving 10 bases between. CDR3 length: 13 amino acids. Anywhere from 1 to 8 samples came from each patient, spanning pretreatment and on-treatment. Spiking of synthetic TCR analog templates was performed in each PCR. Sequencing was performed with immunoSEQ multiplex PCR; in TCRdb, only in-frame clones are kept and a portion is missing. Counted here are some 50,000 clones, approximately 90% occurring once; the ten biggest clones make up approximately 4.1%. The specimen was PBMCs, collected around atezolizumab (anti-PD-L1) treatment. The TCR originated in an older man with urothelial cancer. The chain has TRBV7-2 and TRBJ2-3; D unclear. The DNA for the CDR3 is TGTGCCAGCAGCTCCAAAAGAGTAGATACGCAGTATTTT. Amino acids: CASSSKRVDTQYF.